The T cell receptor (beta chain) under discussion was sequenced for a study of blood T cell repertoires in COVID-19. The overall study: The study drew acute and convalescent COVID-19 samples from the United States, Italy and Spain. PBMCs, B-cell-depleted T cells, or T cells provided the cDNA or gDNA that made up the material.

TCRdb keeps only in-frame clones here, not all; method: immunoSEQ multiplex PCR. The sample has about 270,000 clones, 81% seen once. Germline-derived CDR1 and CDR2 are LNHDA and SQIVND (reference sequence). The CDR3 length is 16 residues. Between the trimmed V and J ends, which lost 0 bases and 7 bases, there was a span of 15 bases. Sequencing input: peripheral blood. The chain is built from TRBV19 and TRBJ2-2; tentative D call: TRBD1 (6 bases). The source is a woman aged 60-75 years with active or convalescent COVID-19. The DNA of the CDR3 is TGTGCCAGTAGTATAGATCCGCCAGGGGTGGACGGGGAGCTGTTTTTT. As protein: CASSIDPPGVDGELFF.